A single sample gave rise to the 29 T cell receptor beta chains below, sequenced in a study of cytomegalovirus exposure and HLA in healthy donors (dated by TCRdb to the late 2010s). Libraries came from the immunoSEQ multiplex PCR assay. The multiplex PCR relied on a mix of 60 forward primers for TCR Vbeta segments and 13 reverse primers for TCR Jbeta segments. In its TCRdb copy, this immuneACCESS table keeps in-frame sequences only and misses some clones. Where compared with another copy, unresolved V genes explain less than half of these, and the others have no known cause. Present in this sample are about 35,000 clones, approximately 91% of which were seen just once. The top ten hold roughly 2.7% of the sample. Sequencing used PBMCs. Receptors were obtained from a woman aged 18-29 years in good health and CMV-seronegative.

The J gene is TRBJ2-7, the V gene TRBV4-3; 11 bases agree with TRBD2. V lost 5 bases, J lost 2 bases, and 5 bases stayed unmatched. CDR1 LGHNA and CDR2 YSLEER come from the germline V gene. This CDR3 is 15 amino acids long. For the CDR3, the DNA is TGCGCCAGCAGCGGTGGGACTAGCGGAGCCTACGAGCAGTACTTC. Translating it yields CASSGGTSGAYEQYF.

The V and J genes are TRBV30 and TRBJ1-1; D gene uncertain. Germline CDR1 is GTSNPN and CDR2 is SVGIG (reference sequence). The CDR3 consists of 14 residues. V lost 0 bases, J lost 9 bases, and 17 bases lay in between. For the CDR3, the DNA is TGTGCCTGGAGTGTACCCGGGGTATGGTATAAAGCTTTCTTT. This encodes CAWSVPGVWYKAFF.

The chain combines TRBV7-8 with TRBJ1-1; no firm D call. The germline V and J ends were trimmed by 2 bases and 3 bases, with 7 bases remaining between them. This CDR3 is built from 13 residues. Germline CDR1 and CDR2: SGHVS and FQNEAQ. The CDR3 DNA is TGTGCCAGCAGCTTAAGCGGCTACACTGAAGCTTTCTTT. Amino acids: CASSLSGYTEAFF.

The chain is built from TRBV7-2 and TRBJ2-2; the match to TRBD1 covers 8 bases. Looked up from germline, CDR1 is SGHTA and CDR2 is FQGNSA. The V and J ends lost 5 bases and 1 base, in that order; junction bases with no gene match: 9. This CDR3 has 17 residues. The CDR3 nucleotides read TGTGCCAGCAGCCCAGGACAGGGCTTAAAGAACACCGGGGAGCTGTTTTTT. It specifies CASSPGQGLKNTGELFF.

The J gene is TRBJ2-7, the V gene TRBV5-4; D is possibly TRBD1 (6 bases). V was clipped by 4 bases and J by 2 bases, with 16 bases between them. CDR1 is SGHNT and CDR2 is YYREEE in the germline V gene (reference sequence). The CDR3 is 15 amino acids. In DNA form, the CDR3 reads TGTGCCAGCAGCCGTGGGCGAGGGGGTCCCTACGAGCAGTACTTC. This encodes CASSRGRGGPYEQYF.

This clone was detected once. This rearrangement joins TRBV6-5 to TRBJ2-3; no clear D gene. The CDR3 is 14 residues long. Trimming removed 7 bases from V and 2 bases from J, with 13 bases in between. Germline V gene lookup returns CDR1 MNHEY and CDR2 SVGAGI. CDR3 loop: CASTSRHATDTQYF. The CDR3 DNA is TGTGCCAGCACGTCGAGACATGCCACAGATACGCAGTATTTT.

The chain uses TRBV7-9 and TRBJ2-3; weak D call: TRBD2 (5 bases). CDR3 length: 13 amino acids. Trimming took 0 bases from V and 10 from J, leaving 11 bases between them. In germline, CDR1 is SEHNR, CDR2 FQNEAQ (reference sequence). For the CDR3, the DNA is TGTGCCAGCAGCTTAGCGGTACTAGTGGCGCAGTATTTT. As protein: CASSLAVLVAQYF.

The V call is TRBV6-5, the J call TRBJ1-1; no clear D. This CDR3 has 13 amino acids. CDR1 and CDR2 (germline): MNHEY, SVGAGI. V gave up 4 bases and J gave up 6 bases, with 12 bases separating them. The CDR3 coding sequence is TGTGCCAGCAGTTCGAGTGGTTACCCTGAAGCTTTCTTT. This sequence encodes CASSSSGYPEAFF.

The gene calls are TRBV19 and TRBJ2-1, with a tentative D call TRBD2 (5 bases). Per the germline V gene, CDR1 is LNHDA and CDR2 is SQIVND (reference sequence). The CDR3 has 13 amino acids. Trimming left V 11 bases short and J 2 bases short, with 13 bases between. The CDR3 DNA reads TGTGCCCAAGCGAAGGAGGCCTACAATGAGCAGTTCTTC. Its translation is CAQAKEAYNEQFF. Full variable domain (outside the CDR3, taken from reference TRBV19 and TRBJ2-1): DGGITQSPKYLFRKEGQNVTLSCEQNLNHDAMYWYRQDPGQGLRLIYYSQIVNDFQKGDIAEGYSVSREKKESFPLTVTSAQKNPTAFYLCAQAKEAYNEQFFGPGTRLTVL.

V gene TRBV4-1 combines with J gene TRBJ2-1; D remains ambiguous. Germline CDR1 reads MGHRA; CDR2 reads YSYEKL. The ends were cut back, 0 bases at V and 8 bases at J, with 14 bases in the middle. The CDR3 has 15 residues. Here the CDR3 reads CASSQDDGGRDEQFF. CDR3 bases: TGCGCCAGCAGCCAAGACGATGGTGGTCGGGATGAGCAGTTCTTC.

The chain is built from TRBV29-1 and TRBJ2-5; D is undetermined. V was cut by 3 bases and J by 1 base, with 12 bases left in between. CDR3 length equals 14 residues. In germline, CDR1 is SQVTM, CDR2 ANQGSEA. DNA of the CDR3: TGCAGCGTTGAGAGGCGGCTGGCCCAAGAGACCCAGTACTTC. Its translation: CSVERRLAQETQYF.

Remarks on this clone: Other DNA sequences in the same sample also yield this CDR3. This chain links TRBV21-1 with TRBJ2-5; TRBD2, as called in the table, went unchecked against the DNA. TRBV21-1 is a recognized pseudogene. This CDR3 is 19 amino acids long. This chain's CDR3 is CASSKKKHGEGLIQETQYF. As DNA, the CDR3 is TGTGCCAGCAGCAAAAAGAAACATGGGGAGGGCCTCATTCAAGAGACCCAGTACTTC.

V and J are TRBV18 and TRBJ2-5; D perhaps matches TRBD2 (7 bases). This CDR3 is 16 amino acids long. Germline values: CDR1 KGHSH, CDR2 LQKENI. Trimming took 2 bases from V and 1 from J, leaving 14 bases between them. CDR3 in DNA: TGTGCCAGCTCACCAACGGGGGGCTTAGGCCAAGAGACCCAGTACTTC. Protein product: CASSPTGGLGQETQYF.

The chain couples TRBV30 to TRBJ2-7; TRBD2 matches 7 bases. CDR1 GTSNPN and CDR2 SVGIG come from the germline V gene (reference sequence). The junction had 12 bases not matched to a gene; V was cut back by 3 bases and J by 1 base. CDR3 length: 16 residues. The chain's CDR3 is CAWRPQAGLLSYEQYF. The CDR3 nucleotides read TGTGCCTGGAGACCCCAAGCGGGACTACTATCCTACGAGCAGTACTTC.

The chain joins TRBV7-9 to TRBJ1-2; D is uncertain. Looked up from germline, CDR1 is SEHNR and CDR2 is FQNEAQ (reference sequence). Deletions cut 2 bases from V and 4 bases from J, with 8 bases between. The CDR3 runs 13 residues. The CDR3 sequence is CASSLQDFYGYTF. CDR3 nucleotide sequence: TGTGCCAGCAGCTTACAGGACTTCTATGGCTACACCTTC.

The V call is TRBV5-4, the J call TRBJ2-3, with D perhaps TRBD2 (7 bases). Germline assignment: CDR1 SGHNT and CDR2 YYREEE (reference sequence). This CDR3 contains 16 residues. V was pared by 4 bases and J by 3 bases, with 18 bases between. The CDR3 spells CASSPRGGSRTDTQYF. CDR3 nucleotide sequence: TGTGCCAGCAGCCCCAGGGGAGGGAGCCGGACAGATACGCAGTATTTT.

The DNA of the CDR3 is TGTGCCAGCAGCTCCAGAGGGTACTCCTACAATGAGCAGTTCTTC. It codes for CASSSRGYSYNEQFF. This sequence joins TRBV7-3 and TRBJ2-1; possibly TRBD2 for D (5 bases). Trimming cost V 4 bases and J 0 bases, with 10 bases left between them. The CDR3 is made up of 15 amino acids. Germline CDR1 and CDR2: SGHTA and FQGTGA. The full variable domain, its missing parts supplied by reference TRBV7-3 and TRBJ2-1, is GAGVSQTPSNKVTEKGKYVELRCDPISGHTALYWYRQSLGQGPEFLIYFQGTGAADDSGLPNDRFFAVRPEGSVSTLKIQRTERGDSAVYLCASSSRGYSYNEQFFGPGTRLTVL.

CDR3 in amino acids: CASRRPGLPTDTQYF. The CDR3 DNA follows: TGTGCCAGCAGAAGACCGGGACTCCCGACAGATACGCAGTATTTT. The chain links TRBV5-6 to TRBJ2-3; tentative D call: TRBD2 (6 bases). The CDR3 extends over 15 amino acids. V was pared by 5 bases and J by 3 bases, with 16 bases between. The V gene's germline CDR1 is SGHDT and CDR2 YYEEEE.

The chain employs TRBV19 and TRBJ2-5, with 9 nucleotides matching TRBD2. Per the germline V gene, CDR1 is LNHDA and CDR2 is SQIVND (reference sequence). Losses at the gene ends were 5 bases for V and 3 bases for J; bases not matched to a gene: 4. The CDR3 is 14 amino acids. The CDR3 DNA sequence: TGTGCCAGTAGTGTATTAGCGGGAGAAGAGACCCAGTACTTC. Protein: CASSVLAGEETQYF.

DNA for the CDR3: TGTGCCAGCTCACCCGCGACAGGGTACCTGTTTTTT. Protein: CASSPATGYLFF. V and J are TRBV18 and TRBJ1-4, with 7 positions matching TRBD1. The V gene end was trimmed by 3 bases and the J gene end by 14 bases; junction bases not matched to a gene: 6. Germline lookup yields CDR1 KGHSH and CDR2 LQKENI. The CDR3 sequence is 12 residues long.

V usage is TRBV5-4 and J usage is TRBJ1-2; D is perhaps TRBD1 (6 bases). The CDR3 length is 15 residues. The germline gives CDR1 SGHNT, CDR2 YYREEE (reference sequence). The ends were cut back, 0 bases at V and 5 bases at J, with 14 bases in the middle. The CDR3 is CASSLAGGASYGYTF. CDR3 nucleotides: TGTGCCAGCAGCTTGGCCGGGGGGGCTTCTTATGGCTACACCTTC. Full variable domain (outside the CDR3, taken from reference TRBV5-4 and TRBJ1-2): ETGVTQSPTHLIKTRGQQVTLRCSSQSGHNTVSWYQQALGQGPQFIFQYYREEENGRGNFPPRFSGLQFPNYSSELNVNALELDDSALYLCASSLAGGASYGYTFGSGTRLTVV.

V is TRBV6-5 and J is TRBJ1-3, with D possibly TRBD1 on 5 matching bases. This CDR3 comprises 14 residues. Trimming left V 7 bases short and J 0 bases short, with 10 bases between. Germline V gene lookup returns CDR1 MNHEY and CDR2 SVGAGI. Here the CDR3 reads CASMEGYSGNTIYF. CDR3 DNA sequence: TGTGCCAGCATGGAGGGGTACTCTGGAAACACCATATATTTT.

The V call is TRBV6-5, the J call TRBJ1-2; D may be TRBD1 (6 bases). Per germline, CDR1 MNHEY and CDR2 SVGAGI. There are 13 residues in the CDR3. The V end lost 5 bases, the J end lost 4 bases, and 11 bases lay between the germline ends. The CDR3 DNA follows: TGTGCCAGCAGTACGACAGGAATCTATGGCTACACCTTC. It is translated as CASSTTGIYGYTF.

The V and J genes are TRBV9 and TRBJ2-1, with 10 bases fitting TRBD2. Looked up from germline, CDR1 is SGDLS and CDR2 is YYNGEE. The J segment lost 2 bases and the V segment lost 0 bases, leaving 5 bases of the junction unmatched. The CDR3 loop spans 17 amino acids. The CDR3 DNA reads TGTGCCAGCAGCGTAGGAGTAGCGGGAGGCACCTACAATGAGCAGTTCTTC. Translating it yields CASSVGVAGGTYNEQFF.

V is TRBV28 and J is TRBJ2-3, with 7 bases identical to TRBD2. V lost 6 bases and J lost 0; bases outside the gene matches: 21. CDR1 is MDHEN, CDR2 SYDVKM, per germline. This CDR3 has 20 residues. CDR3 residues: CASSDPRGVGRSTSTDTQYF. CDR3 nucleotides: TGTGCCAGCAGCGACCCTCGGGGGGTCGGGCGTTCGACTAGCACAGATACGCAGTATTTT.

The rearrangement uses TRBV4-1 and TRBJ2-5, with TRBD2 identical over 11 bases. The CDR3 spans 17 residues. The V gene end was trimmed by 4 bases and the J gene end by 3 bases; junction bases not matched to a gene: 10. Germline CDR1 and CDR2: MGHRA and YSYEKL. The CDR3 region is CASSPKPTSGTKETQYF. The CDR3 coding sequence is TGCGCCAGCAGCCCTAAACCGACTAGCGGGACGAAAGAGACCCAGTACTTC.

This clone was seen just once. The chain uses TRBV6-1 and TRBJ1-1; D gene unclear. V was trimmed by 8 bases and J by 6 bases, leaving 10 bases between them. CDR1 is MNHNS and CDR2 is SASEGT in the germline V gene. The CDR3 consists of 11 residues. The CDR3 region has the DNA TGTGCCAGCTCGGGGTTGGCTGAAGCTTTCTTT. This codes for CASSGLAEAFF.

V is TRBV6-1 and J is TRBJ2-3; D is possibly TRBD1 (5 bases). The V gene lost 10 bases and the J gene lost 2 bases, with 13 bases spanning the gap. The V gene's germline CDR1 is MNHNS and CDR2 SASEGT. CDR3 length equals 13 residues. Here the CDR3 reads CANRQPVTDTQYF. The CDR3 nucleotides are TGTGCCAACCGACAGCCAGTCACAGATACGCAGTATTTT.

This chain links TRBV27 with TRBJ2-1, with TRBD1 matching over 9 bases. J gave up 8 bases and V 5 bases, and 31 bases lay outside the gene matches. CDR3 length equals 22 residues. Germline CDR1 reads MNHEY; CDR2 reads SMNVEV (reference sequence). The CDR3 sequence is CASSPRTPGQGPLGGWGDEQFF. The CDR3 DNA reads TGTGCCAGCAGTCCACGAACCCCGGGACAGGGCCCATTGGGGGGTTGGGGTGATGAGCAGTTCTTC.